This T cell receptor beta chain was captured in a study of PD-1 blockade in mismatch repair-deficient tumors. There are a few counts of this clone. The CDR3 is 17 amino acids. Germline CDR1 MNHEY, CDR2 SMNVEV (reference sequence). The V and J ends lost 2 bases and 2 bases, in that order; junction bases with no gene match: 12. Libraries were prepared by immunoSEQ multiplex PCR; TCRdb keeps only in-frame clonotypes and omits some of them. The sample records around 30,000 clones, about 85% being singletons. The chain uses TRBV27 and TRBJ2-7; 7 bases agree with TRBD1. This TCR came from an adult with mismatch repair-deficient cancer. The input for sequencing was PBMCs, taken less than 7 weeks after starting pembrolizumab. The CDR3 loop reads CASSLRWIRGQTYEQYF. As DNA, the CDR3 is TGTGCCAGCAGTTTACGTTGGATCCGGGGACAGACCTACGAGCAGTACTTC.